This T cell receptor beta chain was profiled in a study of blood T cell repertoires in COVID-19. The CDR3 contains 18 residues. The germline V gene encodes CDR1 MNHNS and CDR2 SASEGT. Trimming took 1 base from V and 2 from J, leaving 20 bases between them. The repertoire was sequenced with immunoSEQ multiplex PCR; TCRdb's copy has only in-frame clones and lacks some. The sample yields about 210,000 clones, more than 75% seen once. A few counts support this clone. The TCR comes from a woman aged 35 to 49 with acute or convalescent COVID-19. The rearrangement links TRBV6-1 to TRBJ1-2; no clear D gene. Sequencing was done on a sample of peripheral blood. The CDR3: CASSEEEAPLVSNYGYTF. The CDR3 DNA is TGTGCCAGCAGTGAAGAAGAGGCCCCTCTAGTCTCAAACTATGGCTACACCTTC.